This TCR beta chain was documented in a study of human CD8 memory T cell subsets. UMI-labeled 5' RACE was the method by which TCR beta libraries were made. TCRdb re-called the 5' RACE reads and shows each CDR3 protein once, DNA omitted. The record lists 6,000 to 6,500 distinct CDR3 sequences, of which the ten most abundant hold about 20%. CCR7+ PD-1+ TIGIT+ early memory CD8+ cells with dysfunctional traits were TPEX. This CDR3 is 12 amino acids long. The germline V gene encodes CDR1 KGHSH and CDR2 LQKENI. V usage is TRBV18 and J usage is TRBJ2-7. Sequenced input: CD8+ T cells from PBMCs. The sequence was obtained from a human donor in good health. The CDR3 protein is CASSPAVHEQYF.